The 29 T cell receptor beta chains listed next were all sequenced from one sample in a study of read filtering for tumor transcriptome and immune sequencing. Molecular barcoded adaptors covering alpha/delta and beta/gamma chains were used on 400 to 450 ng RNA. TCRdb itself ran the reads through MiXCR, one entry per CDR3 protein. The data show roughly 41,000 distinct CDR3 sequences, with roughly 15% seen just once and less than 40% held by the top ten. The specimen sequenced was a population of CD138-negative cells sorted from bone marrow. The receptors stem from a donor aged 40 or over with multiple myeloma.

This clonotype has a count of ten or more. The chain joins TRBV11-2 to TRBJ2-1, with 11 bases that match TRBD2. Germline values: CDR1 SGHAT, CDR2 FQNNGV. CDR3 length: 16 residues. V trimming: 4 bases; J trimming: 10 bases; junction bases outside the gene matches: 12. This chain's CDR3 is CASSSGSGRDPWEQFF. The CDR3 DNA is TGTGCCAGCAGCTCCGGTAGCGGGAGGGACCCTTGGGAGCAGTTCTTC.

About this clonotype: This CDR3 is missing its conserved last phenylalanine or tryptophan, likely due to a read error. V gene TRBV29-1 combines with J gene TRBJ2-1; 9 nucleotides agree with TRBD1. The junction had 10 bases not matched to a gene; V was cut back by 8 bases and J by 8 bases. There are 13 residues in the CDR3. CDR1 and CDR2 from the germline V gene are SQVTM and ANQGSEA. CDR3 DNA sequence: TGCAGCTCCTCCGGGACAGGGACCGATGAGCAGTTCCTC. This codes for CSSSGTGTDEQFL.

This clonotype has ten or more counts. This chain joins TRBV6-6 and TRBJ2-7, with D unclear. Trimming pared 0 bases from V and 4 bases from J, leaving 7 bases between. CDR3 length: 13 residues. CDR1 and CDR2 from the germline V gene are MNHNY and SVGAGI (reference sequence). The CDR3 bases are TGTGCCAGCAGTTACTCTGTCGGATACGAGCAGTACTTC. Residues: CASSYSVGYEQYF.

This clonotype came up many times. The J gene is TRBJ2-3, the V gene TRBV10-1; 7 bases are a match to TRBD2. In germline, CDR1 is WNHNN, CDR2 SYGVQD (reference sequence). This CDR3 has 17 amino acids. V lost 3 bases to trimming and J lost 10 bases; unmatched junction nucleotides: 19. The CDR3 DNA reads as TGCGCCAGCAGTGACCACGGAAGGGAGGGAGGTAGGGATTCGCAGTATTTT. Encoded protein: CASSDHGREGGRDSQYF.

Turning to this clonotype: A much larger clone is a single base away; this may be a read error. Without the conserved terminal phenylalanine or tryptophan, this CDR3 likely stems from a read error. The J gene is TRBJ2-7, the V gene TRBV7-2; 8 bases line up with TRBD1. With V trimmed by 10 bases and J by 7 bases, 6 bases remained unmatched. In germline, CDR1 is SGHTA, CDR2 FQGNSA. The CDR3 is made up of 11 amino acids. DNA of the CDR3: TGTGCCACCGCGACAGGGGTGGAGCAGTACCTC. Translation: CATATGVEQYL.

A note on this clonotype: Since a much larger clone is just one base distant, this may be a read error. This is likely a read error, given that the CDR3 carries no conserved phenylalanine or tryptophan at its end. The gene calls are TRBV14 and TRBJ1-2; D is unclear. Trimming left V 1 base short and J 7 bases short, with 13 bases between. CDR1 is SGHDN, CDR2 FVKESK, per germline. The CDR3 spans 14 residues. The CDR3 nucleotides read TGTGCCAGCAGCCAAGCGCTGGGCGGAGGTGGCTACACCTAC. Translated: CASSQALGGGGYTY.

This clonotype was seen ten or more times. The V and J genes are TRBV15 and TRBJ1-4; D not certain. Germline-derived CDR1 and CDR2 are LNHNV and YYDKDF (reference sequence). The V and J ends lost 5 bases and 4 bases respectively, with 14 bases between them. This CDR3 spans 15 amino acids. The CDR3 reads CATSPGEQVNEKLFF. Written as DNA, the CDR3 is TGTGCCACCAGCCCCGGGGAGCAGGTTAATGAAAAACTGTTTTTT.

This clonotype was seen once. One base separates it from a far larger clone, so it is likely a read error. V is TRBV6-1 and J is TRBJ2-3, with D unresolved. Germline V gene lookup returns CDR1 MNHNS and CDR2 SASEGT. There are 15 residues in the CDR3. V gave up 7 bases and J gave up 0 bases, with 14 bases separating them. DNA for the CDR3: TGTGCCAGCAAACCCGCCCTGGGGAGCACAGATACGCAGTATTTT. Protein: CASKPALGSTDTQYF.

J is TRBJ2-5 and V is TRBV29-1; D call uncertain. Per germline, CDR1 SQVTM and CDR2 ANQGSEA. CDR3 length equals 13 residues. Trimming took 3 bases from V and 1 from J, leaving 9 bases between them. The CDR3 DNA follows: TGCAGCGTTGAGTCGGCTACCCAAGAGACCCAGTACTTC. Its protein is CSVESATQETQYF.

This clonotype was observed many times. This chain connects TRBV29-1 to TRBJ1-1, with unresolved D. V lost 5 bases, J lost 0 bases, and 10 bases lay in between. This CDR3 contains 13 residues. The V gene's germline CDR1 is SQVTM and CDR2 ANQGSEA. CDR3 coding DNA: TGCAGCGTTCTGGTTACTGTGAACACTGAAGCTTTCTTT. Translation: CSVLVTVNTEAFF.

This clonotype was counted at least ten times. The chain couples TRBV7-6 to TRBJ2-7; possible D gene TRBD2, 6 bases. Germline V gene data show CDR1 as SGHVS and CDR2 as FNYEAQ. Trimming took 1 base from V and 5 from J, leaving 9 bases between them. There are 13 residues in the CDR3. CDR3 bases: TGTGCCAGCAGCTTAGTCGGAGGGCACGAGCAGTACTTC. It encodes CASSLVGGHEQYF.

The table lists this clonotype with a few counts. The chain joins TRBV4-2 to TRBJ1-1; possible D gene TRBD1, 6 bases. The CDR3 is 14 amino acids. Trimming took 0 bases from V and 5 from J, leaving 10 bases between them. Germline V gene lookup returns CDR1 LGHNA and CDR2 YNFKEQ. CDR3 residues: CASSQDVGGTEAFF. The CDR3, as DNA: TGTGCCAGCAGCCAAGATGTAGGGGGAACTGAAGCTTTCTTT.

This clonotype is categorized as medium-sized. The rearrangement links TRBV19 to TRBJ2-7, with 9 positions matching TRBD1. The length of the CDR3 is 14 residues. Germline V lookup: CDR1 LNHDA, CDR2 SQIVND (reference sequence). The junction had 7 bases not matched to a gene; V was cut back by 6 bases and J by 4 bases. The CDR3 DNA is TGTGCCAGTAGCCAACCGGGACAGGGATACGAGCAGTACTTC. The encoded protein is CASSQPGQGYEQYF.

This clonotype was observed at least ten times. The genes are TRBV16 and TRBJ1-5; TRBD1 might be the D (6 bases). The CDR3 has 17 residues. The V end was cut by 4 bases, the J end by 1 base, with 17 bases between. The germline CDR1 and CDR2 sequences are KGHSY and FQNENV. This CDR3 is CASSRVGGGVSNQPQHF. Written as DNA, the CDR3 is TGTGCCAGCAGCCGGGTCGGAGGGGGGGTCAGCAATCAGCCCCAGCATTTT.

Concerning this clonotype: No conserved phenylalanine or tryptophan ends this CDR3, so it is likely a read error. The V call is TRBV3-1, the J call TRBJ2-1; no firm D call. This CDR3 has 13 amino acids. Germline V gene lookup returns CDR1 LGHDT and CDR2 YNNKEL (reference sequence). The CDR3 DNA sequence: TGCGCCAGCAGCCGAAACCTGGGCAATGAGCAGTTCTTG. It yields the protein CASSRNLGNEQFL.

This clonotype was detected ten times or more. This chain's CDR3 is CASSLETEETQYF. CDR3 sequence (DNA): TGTGCCAGCAGCTTAGAGACAGAAGAGACCCAGTACTTC. This chain uses TRBV7-2 with TRBJ2-5, with a weak D call TRBD1 (5 bases). V lost 1 base, J lost 3 bases, and 6 bases lay in between. This CDR3 is built from 13 residues. The germline V gene encodes CDR1 SGHTA and CDR2 FQGNSA.

This clonotype was observed many times. The chain uses TRBV28 and TRBJ2-4; possibly TRBD1 or TRBD2 for D (5 bases each). Per germline, CDR1 MDHEN and CDR2 SYDVKM. The CDR3 consists of 12 residues. The V gene lost 8 bases and the J gene lost 8 bases, with 13 bases spanning the gap. For the CDR3, the DNA is TGTGCCAGCGGGACCTCGTACGACATTCAGTACTTC. Translated: CASGTSYDIQYF.

This clonotype has a count of ten or more. V usage is TRBV14 and J usage is TRBJ2-1; D possibly uses TRBD1 or TRBD2 (6 bases each). CDR1 is SGHDN, CDR2 FVKESK, per germline. Trimming removed 4 bases at V and 6 bases at J, with 22 bases between. The CDR3 sequence is 17 residues long. The CDR3 nucleotides read TGTGCCAGCAGCCCCAAGGGGGGTACGGTCCGCTTCAATGAGCAGTTCTTC. It is translated as CASSPKGGTVRFNEQFF.

This clonotype was seen a single time. The chain employs TRBV27 and TRBJ2-7; D unclear. CDR3 size: 15 residues. Germline CDR1 MNHEY, CDR2 SMNVEV (reference sequence). V lost 9 bases and J lost 2, with 20 bases in between. CDR3 protein: CASRQSTEETYEQYF. The CDR3 DNA follows: TGTGCCAGTAGGCAATCCACAGAGGAAACCTACGAGCAGTACTTC.

The table lists this clonotype with many counts. The rearrangement joins TRBV21-1 to TRBJ2-1. TRBV21-1 is reported as a pseudogene. The CDR3 is 13 amino acids. CDR3 in amino acids: CASSNHRSQRLFF. CDR3 sequence (DNA): TGTGCCAGCAGCAACCACCGGTCGCAAAGACTGTTCTTC.

Comments on this clonotype: This sequence may be a read error, since a much larger clone differs from it by one base. The chain recombines TRBV20-1 with TRBJ1-6; 10 bases agree with TRBD1. The CDR3 spans 16 residues. Germline CDR1 DFQATT, CDR2 SNEGSKA (reference sequence). DNA of the CDR3: TGCGGTGCTCGGACCGGGACAGGGGTCTATAATTCACCCCTCCACTTT. This encodes CGARTGTGVYNSPLHF.

About this clonotype: A read error may be the cause here, since a much bigger clone is one base away. The chain joins TRBV6-2 or TRBV6-3 to TRBJ2-2; D may be TRBD2 (6 bases). Trimming shortened V by 5 bases and J by 5 bases, and 18 bases separated the two germline ends. The CDR3 covers 16 residues. Germline-derived CDR1 and CDR2 are MNHEY and SVGEGT. The CDR3 region has the DNA TGTGCCAGCAGTGATTGGGACGGGGGAGGTACCGGGGAGCTGTTTTTT. It translates to CASSDWDGGGTGELFF.

This clonotype showed up many times. The chain recombines TRBV5-6 with TRBJ2-2, with TRBD1 matching over 7 bases. In germline, CDR1 is SGHDT, CDR2 YYEEEE. This CDR3 spans 15 amino acids. V lost 3 bases to trimming and J lost 0 bases; unmatched junction nucleotides: 2. CDR3 DNA: TGTGCCAGCAGCTATGGGACAGCGAACACCGGGGAGCTGTTTTTT. As protein: CASSYGTANTGELFF.

A word on this clonotype: A far larger clone is only one base removed, so a read error is likely. The chain carries TRBV3-2 and TRBJ1-1. TRBV3-2 is a pseudogene. The CDR3 sequence is 15 residues long. The CDR3 here is CASSHSSLVGTEAFF. DNA for the CDR3: TGTGCCAGCAGCCACAGCTCGCTGGTTGGGACTGAAGCTTTCTTT.

V and J are TRBV25-1 and TRBJ2-5; 10 bases are a match to TRBD1. The trim removed 3 bases at V and 5 bases at J, leaving 6 bases unmatched. This CDR3 contains 15 residues. Germline V gene data show CDR1 as MGHDK and CDR2 as SYGVNS. In DNA form, the CDR3 reads TGTGCCAGCAGTGAGGTCGACAGGGGGCAGGAGACCCAGTACTTC. Translating it yields CASSEVDRGQETQYF.

This clonotype was picked up a small number of times. A read error may explain this, as a much larger clone is one base away. The chain combines TRBV20-1 with TRBJ2-7; 7 bases match TRBD2. This CDR3 spans 12 amino acids. CDR1 and CDR2 from the germline V gene are DFQATT and SNEGSKA (reference sequence). V dropped 5 bases and J dropped 9; count of bases not matched to a gene: 10. CDR3 in DNA: TGCAGTGCTGGGGGAGGGCCCTTTGGGCAGTACTTC. This translates into CSAGGGPFGQYF.

This clonotype has a count of ten or more. The DNA of the CDR3 is TGTGCCTGGAGTAGTTGGGGCGGGAGCAACTCCTACAATGAGCAGTTCTTC. Its protein is CAWSSWGGSNSYNEQFF. The chain carries TRBV30 and TRBJ2-1; 7 bases line up with TRBD2. CDR3 length: 17 amino acids. Per germline, CDR1 GTSNPN and CDR2 SVGIG (reference sequence). V lost 2 bases and J lost 0; bases outside the gene matches: 10. The variable domain in full, completed from reference TRBV30 and TRBJ2-1, reads SQTIHQWPATLVQPVGSPLSLECTVEGTSNPNLYWYRQAAGRGLQLLFYSVGIGQISSEVPQNLSASRPQDRQFILSSKKLLLSDSGFYLCAWSSWGGSNSYNEQFFGPGTRLTVL.

In this sample, this clonotype turned up many times. This chain connects TRBV6-5 to TRBJ1-1, with TRBD1 matching over 8 bases. CDR1 and CDR2 from the germline V gene are MNHEY and SVGAGI. The CDR3 is made up of 17 amino acids. With 2 bases clipped from V and 2 bases from J, the junction kept 10 bases outside the gene matches. The CDR3 reads CASSYGQGQKLNTEAFF. Written as DNA, the CDR3 is TGTGCCAGCAGTTACGGACAGGGACAAAAGCTCAACACTGAAGCTTTCTTT.

With regard to this clonotype: A far larger clone is just one base off, so this is likely a read error. V and J are TRBV6-4 and TRBJ2-1, with TRBD2 matching over 7 bases. V shed 3 bases and J 4 bases; nucleotides not matched to a gene: 12. Germline CDR1 and CDR2: MRHNA and SNTAGT. The CDR3 is 17 amino acids. The CDR3 protein is CASSEAFMLAVYNEQFF. In DNA form, the CDR3 reads TGTGCCAGCAGTGAAGCATTCATGCTAGCGGTGTACAATGAGCAGTTCTTC.